Here is one T cell receptor (beta chain) with its context. Its antigen is not known. The data were obtained in a study of graft-versus-host responses after intestinal transplantation. Study outcomes and limitations: Some GvH clones appeared in ileal mucosa or blood before recipient bone marrow.

Germline CDR1 MNHEY, CDR2 SMNVEV (reference sequence). The CDR3 extends over 16 amino acids. J was trimmed by 5 bases and V by 5 bases; bases with no gene match: 10. Using immunoSEQ multiplex PCR, the repertoire was profiled, and TCRdb retains in-frame clones only, with some absent. This table has about 39,000 clones, roughly 96% appearing once. Source: unstimulated CD8+ T cells sorted from spleen or lymph node cells, taken before transplant. This receptor was obtained from a human donor who was the organ donor for an intestinal transplant. The V and J genes are TRBV27 and TRBJ2-1, with TRBD1 identical over 9 bases. CDR3 protein: CASSNTGGVIDNEQFF. CDR3 DNA sequence: TGTGCCAGCAGTAATACAGGGGGCGTTATAGACAATGAGCAGTTCTTC.